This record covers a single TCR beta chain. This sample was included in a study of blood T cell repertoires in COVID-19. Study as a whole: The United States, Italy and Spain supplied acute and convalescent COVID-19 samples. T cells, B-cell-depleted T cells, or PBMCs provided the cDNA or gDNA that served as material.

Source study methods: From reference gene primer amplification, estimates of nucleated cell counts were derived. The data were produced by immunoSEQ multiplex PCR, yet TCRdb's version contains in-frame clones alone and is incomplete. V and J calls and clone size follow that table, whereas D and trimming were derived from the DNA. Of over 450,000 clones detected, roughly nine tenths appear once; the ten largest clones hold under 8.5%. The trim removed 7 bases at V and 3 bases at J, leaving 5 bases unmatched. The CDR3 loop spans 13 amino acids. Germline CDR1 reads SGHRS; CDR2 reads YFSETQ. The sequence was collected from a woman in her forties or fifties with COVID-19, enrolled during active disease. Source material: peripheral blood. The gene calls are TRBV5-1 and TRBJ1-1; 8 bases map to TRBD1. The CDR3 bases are TGCGCCAGCTCCGGGACAGGTGACACTGAAGCTTTCTTT. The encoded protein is CASSGTGDTEAFF. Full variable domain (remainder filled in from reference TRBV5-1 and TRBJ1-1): KAGVTQTPRYLIKTRGQQVTLSCSPISGHRSVSWYQQTPGQGLQFLFEYFSETQRNKGNFPGRFSGRQFSNSRSEMNVSTLELGDSALYLCASSGTGDTEAFFGQGTRLTVV.